This is a list of T cell receptor beta chains from one sample in a study of post-analysis software for immune sequencing data. TCRdb reanalysed the PCR reads using MiXCR and keeps one entry per CDR3 protein. The sample has 550,000 to 700,000 distinct CDR3 sequences, around 44% seen once. The sequencing sample was made of blood. The source of these receptors is a girl between 5 and 17 years old with multiple sclerosis. The CDR3 runs from the conserved cysteine through the conserved F or W. A D gene is named only where the DNA matches it firmly. The listing skips clone size in some rows; elsewhere it reads once, few, many or a size class.

- | TRBJ2-6 | TRBD2 | TRBV20-1 | CSAVGGSGNVRTF | TGCAGTGCTGTGGGAGGGTCGGGCAACGTCCGGACTTTC
many | TRBJ2-7 | TRBD2 | TRBV12-3/TRBV12-4 | CASSSRVRETAWYEQYF | TGTGCCAGCAGCTCCAGGGTGCGGGAGACCGCATGGTACGAGCAGTACTTC
- | TRBJ1-1 | - | TRBV4-1 | CASSQEALSNTEAFF | TGCGCCAGCAGCCAAGAGGCGTTATCGAACACTGAAGCTTTCTTT
- | TRBJ1-6 | - | TRBV20-1 | CSAQAQGGDSPLHF | TGCAGTGCTCAAGCACAGGGCGGTGATTCACCCCTCCACTTT
- | TRBJ1-6 | - | TRBV5-5 | CASSREGTGTNSPLHF | TGTGCCAGCAGCAGAGAGGGCACGGGTACCAATTCACCCCTCCACTTT
- | TRBJ1-6 | - | TRBV27 | CASRRQGESPLHF | TGTGCCAGCAGACGACAAGGGGAATCACCCCTCCACTTT
once | TRBJ2-5 | TRBD1 | TRBV4-1 | CASSQPRQGQGETQYF | TGCGCCAGCAGCCAGCCCCGACAGGGACAGGGGGAGACCCAGTACTTC
- | TRBJ2-3 | TRBD1 | TRBV28 | CASSLVAGGSDTQYF | TGTGCCAGCAGCTTGGTGGCAGGGGGTTCAGATACGCAGTATTTT
- | TRBJ2-3 | - | TRBV12-3/TRBV12-4 | CASSLSVNEPAQYF | TGTGCCAGCAGTTTATCGGTGAATGAGCCTGCGCAGTATTTT
- | TRBJ1-4 | - | TRBV9 | CASSVRATNEKLFF | TGTGCCAGCAGCGTACGCGCAACTAATGAAAAACTGTTTTTT
- | TRBJ2-2 | - | TRBV12-3/TRBV12-4 | CASSQGNTGELFF | TGTGCCAGCAGTCAAGGGAACACCGGGGAGCTGTTTTTT
- | TRBJ2-3 | - | TRBV11-2 | CASSLQHTDTQYF | TGTGCCAGCAGCTTGCAGCACACAGATACGCAGTATTTT
- | TRBJ1-2 | - | TRBV6-5 | CASSYSEGGYGYTF | TGTGCCAGCAGTTACTCGGAAGGGGGCTATGGCTACACCTTC
- | TRBJ1-2 | TRBD1 | TRBV6-6 | CASRSGQREDYGYTF | TGTGCCAGCAGATCGGGACAGCGAGAGGACTATGGCTACACCTTC
- | TRBJ2-3 | - | TRBV7-2 | CASRPPREPDTQYF | TGTGCCAGCAGGCCACCTAGAGAACCAGATACGCAGTATTTT
few | TRBJ2-7 | - | TRBV7-9 | CASSYDGYSYEQYF | TGTGCCAGCAGCTACGACGGATATTCCTACGAGCAGTACTTC
many | TRBJ2-1 | TRBD2 | TRBV12-3/TRBV12-4 | CASSFSGSEQFF | TGTGCCAGCAGTTTTAGCGGGAGTGAGCAGTTCTTC
- | TRBJ2-3 | - | TRBV5-4 | CASSPIPRTDTQYF | TGTGCCAGCAGCCCGATACCGCGCACAGATACGCAGTATTTT
many | TRBJ2-1 | TRBD2 | TRBV4-1 | CASSRKGELYAGGLDEQFF | TGCGCCAGCAGCCGAAAGGGGGAACTTTATGCGGGGGGCCTTGATGAGCAGTTCTTC
- | TRBJ1-5 | - | TRBV20-1 | CSARVGHRQPQHF | TGCAGTGCTAGAGTGGGACATCGGCAGCCCCAGCATTTT
few | TRBJ2-4 | TRBD2 | TRBV5-1 | CASSEGLAGEEQYF | TGCGCCAGCAGCGAGGGACTAGCGGGAGAGGAGCAGTACTTC
- | TRBJ2-5 | TRBD2 | TRBV7-9 | CASSSGTTSQETQYF | TGTGCCAGCAGTTCCGGGACTACCTCCCAAGAGACCCAGTACTTC
- | TRBJ2-1 | - | TRBV10-3 | CAISEIGSRDNEQFF | TGTGCCATCAGTGAGATCGGTTCCCGCGACAATGAGCAGTTCTTC
few | TRBJ2-1 | TRBD2 | TRBV5-1 | CASSLGATSGRTEQFF | TGCGCCAGCAGCTTGGGGGCCACTAGCGGGAGGACTGAGCAGTTCTTC
few | TRBJ2-3 | TRBD2 | TRBV7-9 | CASGLAGTDTQYF | TGTGCCAGTGGACTAGCGGGCACAGATACGCAGTATTTT
- | TRBJ2-5 | TRBD1 | TRBV20-1 | CSARDRGREETQYF | TGCAGTGCTAGAGACAGGGGGCGCGAGGAGACCCAGTACTTC
- | TRBJ2-1 | TRBD1 | TRBV5-1 | CASSYLRGQGWNEQFF | TGCGCCAGCAGCTACCTTAGGGGACAGGGTTGGAATGAGCAGTTCTTC